These T cell receptor beta chains were read from a single sample in a study of cytomegalovirus exposure and HLA in healthy donors. Clones were read by immunoSEQ multiplex PCR, and TCRdb kept only the in-frame ones, dropping some. Here the sample spans 150,000 or so clones, 60% to 80% being singletons. Specimen: PBMCs. The receptors were gathered from a woman between 45 and 65 years old in good health and CMV-seropositive. Both conserved end residues are part of each CDR3. Each record gives: V gene, J gene, D gene, clone size, CDR3 DNA, CDR3 protein. The D gene is left open where the match is weak. The size of a clone is reported for some rows only, either as once, few or many, or as a class for expanded clones.

TRBV5-4	TRBJ2-2	TRBD1	NA	TGTGCCAGCAGCCAAAACAGGGGTAGCACCGGGGAGCTGTTTTTT	CASSQNRGSTGELFF
TRBV7-2	TRBJ2-7	TRBD1	NA	TGTGCCAGCAGCCAGAGACAGGGCCGCTACGAGCAGTACTTC	CASSQRQGRYEQYF
TRBV5-6	TRBJ2-5	TRBD1	NA	TGTGCCAGCAGCTTCGGGGGACAGGGACGACCGGAGACCCAGTACTTC	CASSFGGQGRPETQYF
TRBV7-2	TRBJ2-2	NA	NA	TGTGCCAGCAGCTACCTCCTCCGGGACAACCCTAACCTGTTTTTT	CASSYLLRDNPNLFF
TRBV2	TRBJ1-2	NA	few	TGTGCCAGCAGTGTCAAGCGGGGGGCCGTGAATGGCTACACCTTC	CASSVKRGAVNGYTF
TRBV13	TRBJ2-4	TRBD2	NA	TGTGCCAGCAGCTTACGTACATCGGGGGGCATTCAGTACTTC	CASSLRTSGGIQYF
TRBV29-1	TRBJ1-1	TRBD1	once	TGCAGCGTTGGAAAGCAGGGGGGAACTGAAGCTTTCTTT	CSVGKQGGTEAFF
TRBV9	TRBJ1-3	NA	few	TGTGCCAGCAGCGTAGGGTACAGGGTTGGAAACACCATATATTTT	CASSVGYRVGNTIYF
TRBV2	TRBJ1-6	TRBD1	NA	TGTGCCAGAGGACAGGGAATGTCACCCCTCCACTTT	CARGQGMSPLHF
TRBV4-2	TRBJ2-3	TRBD2	NA	TGTGCCAGCAGCCTACCTTCCGGGACTAGCGGGGGAACCCAGTTCCGAGATACGCAGTATTTT	CASSLPSGTSGGTQFRDTQYF
TRBV7-9	TRBJ1-2	TRBD1	NA	TGTGCCAGCAGCTCTGACAGGGGAGTTGATGGCTACACCTTC	CASSSDRGVDGYTF
TRBV19	TRBJ2-7	TRBD2	once	TGTGCCAGTAGACCCGGGGGGGCATCCTACGAGCAGTACTTC	CASRPGGASYEQYF
TRBV14	TRBJ2-7	TRBD1	NA	TGTGCCAGCAGCCACATACAGGGGTTCCCAACCTACGAGCAGTGCTTC	CASSHIQGFPTYEQCF
TRBV6-6	TRBJ1-1	NA	NA	TGTGCCAGCAGTGCGCGACAGATGAACACTGAAGCTTTCTTT	CASSARQMNTEAFF
TRBV30	TRBJ2-7	TRBD2	NA	TGTGCCTGGAGTGGCCATAGCGGGGGGGGTGTCGAGCAGTACTTC	CAWSGHSGGGVEQYF
TRBV9	TRBJ1-6	NA	NA	TGTGCCAGCAGCGTGACGGGGTCCTATAATTCACCCCTCCACTTT	CASSVTGSYNSPLHF
TRBV2	TRBJ2-1	NA	NA	TGTGCCAGCAGTGAATACAGGCCAGACAATGAGCAGTTCTTC	CASSEYRPDNEQFF
TRBV6-1	TRBJ2-7	TRBD1	few	TGTGCCAGCAGTGAAGCCCAGGGGGAGCCCTACGAGCAGTACTTC	CASSEAQGEPYEQYF
TRBV4-1	TRBJ1-6	TRBD1	NA	TGCGCCAGCAGCCAAGGGGGACAGTTTAATTCACCCCTCCACTTT	CASSQGGQFNSPLHF
TRBV28	TRBJ1-1	NA	NA	TGTGCCAGCAGTCCCTTGGGGGACAATGAAGCTTTCTTT	CASSPLGDNEAFF
TRBV30	TRBJ2-3	TRBD2	NA	TGTGCCTGGAGTTCCGGGACTAGCTCGTATACGCAGTATTTT	CAWSSGTSSYTQYF
TRBV10-3	TRBJ2-7	NA	NA	TGTGCCATCAGACGCGTGGACACCGGCCAGTTGGGCGAGCAGTACTTC	CAIRRVDTGQLGEQYF
TRBV6-1	TRBJ1-1	NA	NA	TGTGCCAGCAGCGGCTCCCAGGTGCTAAACACTGAAGCTTTCTTT	CASSGSQVLNTEAFF
TRBV5-4	TRBJ2-5	TRBD1	NA	TGTGCCAGCAGCGGACAGGTCTCTAAGGAGCAGTACTTC	CASSGQVSKEQYF
TRBV7-7	TRBJ2-7	TRBD1	NA	TGTGCTAGCAGCCCGGACAGGGTAGGGGAGCAGTACTTC	CASSPDRVGEQYF
TRBV19	TRBJ1-1	NA	once	TGTGCCAGTCGTTGGCAGATGAACACTGAAGCTTTCTTT	CASRWQMNTEAFF
TRBV7-3	TRBJ2-7	TRBD1	NA	TGTGCCAGCAGCTTAGCCGGGACAGGGGTTTACGAGCAGTACTTC	CASSLAGTGVYEQYF
TRBV27	TRBJ2-1	TRBD2	NA	TGTGCCAGCAGTTCCCTTCGGACTAGCGGGGGGGCCTACAATGAGCAGTTCTTC	CASSSLRTSGGAYNEQFF
TRBV6-6	TRBJ2-5	NA	NA	TGTGCCAGCAACCCTCCAGGGAGCGGGCTAGAGACCCAGTACTTC	CASNPPGSGLETQYF
TRBV10-3	TRBJ2-3	NA	NA	TGTGCCATCACCAGCCGGGACTCCAGAAGCACAGATACGCAGTATTTT	CAITSRDSRSTDTQYF
TRBV27	TRBJ2-1	NA	NA	TGTGCCAGCAGTCTTCAGGGGGGACTCTCCTACAATGAGCAGTTCTTC	CASSLQGGLSYNEQFF
TRBV11-2	TRBJ2-5	TRBD1	NA	TGTGCCAGCAGCTTCGGGACAGGGGAAGAGACCCAGTACTTC	CASSFGTGEETQYF
TRBV29-1	TRBJ1-1	TRBD1	few	TGCAGCGTTGAAGGGGCACCGGGACAGTTGAACACTGAAGCTTTCTTT	CSVEGAPGQLNTEAFF
TRBV9	TRBJ2-1	TRBD2	NA	TGTGCCAGCAGCGTAGGGACTAGCGGGGGGGCCTACAATGAGCAGTTCTTC	CASSVGTSGGAYNEQFF
TRBV7-2	TRBJ1-3	NA	NA	TGTGCCAGCAGCTTAGAGGGGCGCCCGGCTGGAAACACCATATATTTT	CASSLEGRPAGNTIYF
TRBV27	TRBJ2-5	TRBD2	NA	TGTGCCAGCAGTTTTCCACGGGGGGGCGAGACCCAGTACTTC	CASSFPRGGETQYF
TRBV15	TRBJ1-1	TRBD1	NA	TGTGCCACCAGCAGAGCCCAGGGGGCTGAAGCTTTCTTT	CATSRAQGAEAFF
TRBV28	TRBJ1-1	NA	NA	TGTGCCAGCAGTTTCCTGGACAGTTCGAACACTGAAGCTTTCTTT	CASSFLDSSNTEAFF
TRBV9	TRBJ2-7	NA	NA	TGTGCCAGCAGCGTCGGGGGTCTGGGGGTGCAGTACTTC	CASSVGGLGVQYF
TRBV18	TRBJ2-7	TRBD2	NA	TGTGCCAGCTCACCTTCTGGCGGGAGGGCCGGCGAGCAGTACTTC	CASSPSGGRAGEQYF
TRBV27	TRBJ2-1	TRBD2	NA	TGTGCCAGCAGTTTAGTACTAGCGGGAGGATACAATGAGCAGTTCTTC	CASSLVLAGGYNEQFF